This TCR beta chain was recovered during a study of T cells in Graves' hyperthyroidism and ophthalmopathy. In the study overall: At initial diagnosis, before any treatment had begun, peripheral blood was obtained.

V was cut by 0 bases and J by 3 bases, with 9 bases left in between. CDR3 length: 14 amino acids. CDR1 MNHEY and CDR2 SVGAGI come from the germline V gene. Clinicians diagnosed patients from clinical symptoms, serum thyroxine and TRAb, thyroid ultrasound and orbital computed tomography. Template material for amplifying TCR beta CDR3 regions consisted of RNA transcripts. HTBI primers were the set used in a first-round RT-PCR of the TCR CDR3. TCRdb itself ran the multiplex PCR reads through MiXCR, one entry per CDR3 protein. The data show over 450,000 distinct CDR3 sequences, with approximately 15% seen just once and 17% held by the top ten. This clonotype has ten or more counts. What it binds is unknown. Overall study findings and caveats: Ophthalmopathy was told apart from stable hyperthyroidism by a 13 V-J model.

The chain joins TRBV6-5 to TRBJ2-7, with D perhaps matching TRBD2 (6 bases). The source is a woman aged 18-29 years with Graves' hyperthyroidism. Sample: blood. CDR3 sequence (DNA): TGTGCCAGCAGTTACTCACTAGCAGACTACGAGCAGTACTTC. It translates to CASSYSLADYEQYF.